This TCR beta chain came from a study of cytomegalovirus exposure and HLA in healthy donors. CDR3 length equals 15 residues. The germline gives CDR1 LNHDA, CDR2 SQIVND (reference sequence). Trimming at V came to 3 bases and at J to 2 bases, leaving 5 bases not matched to a gene. The PCR had 60 Vbeta and 13 Jbeta primers. TCRdb's table, derived via immunoSEQ multiplex PCR, lists solely in-frame clones and lacks some. This sample has some 160,000 clones, with more than 65% found just once. Specimen: PBMCs. The TCR sequence derives from a woman aged 25 to 45 in good health and CMV-seronegative. The rearrangement links TRBV19 to TRBJ2-7, with 9 positions matching TRBD1. CDR3 protein: CASSIGQGPTYEQYF. Here the CDR3 DNA reads TGTGCCAGTAGTATTGGACAGGGGCCTACCTACGAGCAGTACTTC.